The clone carrying this T cell receptor (beta chain) was observed a handful of times. This sample was taken from a study of T-cell memory formation after mild COVID-19. TCRdb reanalysed the 5' RACE reads using MiXCR and keeps one entry per CDR3 protein. The table records a few hundred thousand distinct CDR3 sequences, around 15% of them present only once. This receptor was obtained from a man between 18 and 35 years old who had mild COVID-19 (a few samples of this study predate the infection). Cell type and time point are not known. Sequenced input: PBMCs or a T cell subset sorted from them (not recorded which).

The CDR3 nucleotides read TGTGCCAGCGAGAGTAAAGGGGGCTCTGGGGCCAACGTCCTGACTTTC. Its protein product is CASESKGGSGANVLTF. The V gene is TRBV12-3 or TRBV12-4, the J gene TRBJ2-6; tentative D call: TRBD1 (6 bases). The CDR3 runs 16 residues. Deletions cut 8 bases from V and 0 bases from J, with 14 bases between.